Below, 17 T cell receptor beta chains from the same sample are listed, as sequenced in a study of T cell responses to AZD1222 COVID-19 vaccine. Clones were sequenced by immunoSEQ multiplex PCR, and TCRdb holds only the in-frame ones, with some missing. The table includes 160,000 or so clones, more than 85% detected once. The material sequenced was peripheral blood, taken after recovery from COVID-19. Receptors were obtained from an adult who had recovered from COVID-19.

This rearrangement joins TRBV7-9 to TRBJ1-6; TRBD1 is a possible D gene (5 bases). Trimming took 5 bases from V and 9 from J, leaving 20 bases between them. CDR1 and CDR2 from the germline V gene are SEHNR and FQNEAQ (reference sequence). This CDR3 spans 16 amino acids. CDR3 bases: TGTGCCAGCAGCCCATGGCCGGGGCGCGGGGGTTCACCCCTCCACTTT. Its translation is CASSPWPGRGGSPLHF.

The V gene is TRBV4-1, the J gene TRBJ1-5, with unresolved D. Germline loops: CDR1 MGHRA, CDR2 YSYEKL. Trimming cost V 8 bases and J 0 bases, with 17 bases left between them. This CDR3 has 16 amino acids. The CDR3 sequence is CASAMEGKNSNQPQHF. CDR3 nucleotide sequence: TGCGCCAGCGCAATGGAGGGAAAGAATAGCAATCAGCCCCAGCATTTT.

V gene TRBV6-5 combines with J gene TRBJ2-3; D is unclear. Trimming pared 6 bases from V and 6 bases from J, leaving 7 bases between. Germline CDR1 reads MNHEY; CDR2 reads SVGAGI. The CDR3 sequence is 11 residues long. CDR3 DNA sequence: TGTGCCAGCAGAAATACGGATACGCAGTATTTT. Its translation: CASRNTDTQYF.

The rearrangement links TRBV29-1 to TRBJ1-2; D call uncertain. V was clipped by 0 bases and J by 5 bases, with 10 bases between them. The germline gives CDR1 SQVTM, CDR2 ANQGSEA. The CDR3 runs to 13 residues. The CDR3 DNA reads TGCAGCGTTGAAGATCAGGAGTCTTATGGCTACACCTTC. Its translation: CSVEDQESYGYTF.

V is TRBV5-4 and J is TRBJ2-7, with 12 bases lining up with TRBD2. The V gene's germline CDR1 is SGHNT and CDR2 YYREEE (reference sequence). V shed 0 bases and J 1 base; nucleotides not matched to a gene: 2. This CDR3 spans 16 amino acids. The CDR3 protein is CASSLVLAGGSYEQYF. The CDR3 DNA reads TGTGCCAGCAGCTTGGTACTAGCGGGGGGATCCTACGAGCAGTACTTC.

The chain carries TRBV11-2 and TRBJ2-7; D possibly corresponds to TRBD2 (5 bases). V was shortened by 3 bases and J by 0 bases, with 15 bases between the two germline ends. In germline, CDR1 is SGHAT, CDR2 FQNNGV. This CDR3 comprises 16 residues. The DNA of the CDR3 is TGTGCCAGCAGCTTTGCTGACGAGGGTTCCTCCTACGAGCAGTACTTC. It yields the protein CASSFADEGSSYEQYF.

The chain couples TRBV4-1 to TRBJ2-2, with TRBD1 identical over 8 bases. The CDR3 sequence is 17 residues long. The V gene end was trimmed by 0 bases and the J gene end by 5 bases; junction bases not matched to a gene: 8. Germline lookup yields CDR1 MGHRA and CDR2 YSYEKL. CDR3 residues: CASSQDEGRGRTGELFF. Written as DNA, the CDR3 is TGCGCCAGCAGCCAAGATGAGGGCAGGGGGCGAACCGGGGAGCTGTTTTTT.

In nucleotides, the CDR3 is TGTGCCAGTCACCGGGGACCCTTTGACGAGCAGTACTTC. Translated, it gives CASHRGPFDEQYF. V gene TRBV6-5 combines with J gene TRBJ2-7; either TRBD1 or TRBD2 may supply D (5 bases each). V was pared by 9 bases and J by 5 bases, with 17 bases between. Germline V gene sequence: CDR1 MNHEY, CDR2 SVGAGI. The CDR3 has 13 residues.

As to this clone: Because it lacks the conserved phenylalanine or tryptophan at the end, this CDR3 is likely a read error. The DNA is left out, because the CDR3 cannot be placed on it with certainty; the CDR3 is given as TCRdb lists it. The chain carries TRBV19 and TRBJ2-3; the table's D gene call, TRBD1, was not cross checked with the DNA. Germline values: CDR1 LNHDA, CDR2 SQIVND (reference sequence). The CDR3 comprises 18 residues, both ends counted. The CDR3 region is CARRTGVHCGDRGGGSAV.

This chain uses TRBV24-1 with TRBJ2-1, with 11 bases lining up with TRBD2. From germline, CDR1 is KGHDR and CDR2 SFDVKD. The J segment lost 7 bases and the V segment lost 5 bases, leaving 3 bases of the junction unmatched. This CDR3 comprises 14 residues. The CDR3 loop is CATSGLAGGNEQFF. Here the CDR3 DNA reads TGTGCCACCAGTGGTCTAGCGGGGGGTAATGAGCAGTTCTTC.

The chain recombines TRBV3-1 (or the pseudogene TRBV3-2) with TRBJ2-6, with D uncertain. The CDR3 totals 14 residues. The ends were cut back, 4 bases at V and 2 bases at J, with 6 bases in the middle. Germline CDR1 is LGHDT and CDR2 is YNNKEL (reference sequence). CDR3 in amino acids: CASSPYAGANVLTF. The CDR3 DNA is TGTGCCAGCAGCCCCTACGCTGGGGCCAACGTCCTGACTTTC.

CDR3: CASRRGDAGANVLTF. In DNA, the CDR3 is TGTGCCAGCAGGAGGGGGGACGCTGGGGCCAACGTCCTGACTTTC. This chain joins TRBV2 and TRBJ2-6; TRBD1 or TRBD2 may be the D gene (6 bases each). Germline CDR1 SNHLY, CDR2 FYNNEI. V lost 6 bases and J 2 bases, leaving 11 bases between the germline ends. This CDR3 comprises 15 residues.

The J gene is TRBJ1-1, the V gene TRBV6-6; D is ambiguous. Trimming pared 6 bases from V and 1 base from J, leaving 15 bases between. The CDR3 has 15 amino acids. CDR1 is MNHNY, CDR2 SVGAGI, per germline (reference sequence). In DNA, the CDR3 is TGTGCCAGCAGATACCGCGGGCGGGAGAACACTGAAGCTTTCTTT. Translation: CASRYRGRENTEAFF.

This clone came up once. This chain joins TRBV7-6 and TRBJ2-1, with D perhaps matching TRBD2 (6 bases). Germline CDR1 reads SGHVS; CDR2 reads FNYEAQ. CDR3 length equals 17 residues. V was pared by 4 bases and J by 7 bases, with 23 bases between. The CDR3 spells CASSSRPSVSMVNEQFF. CDR3 DNA sequence: TGTGCCAGCAGCTCACGCCCTAGCGTTAGTATGGTAAATGAGCAGTTCTTC.

CDR3: CASSLQGSIQYF. CDR3 bases: TGTGCCAGCTCACTACAGGGGAGCATTCAGTACTTC. The V and J genes are TRBV18 and TRBJ2-4; 7 positions agree with TRBD1. CDR3 length: 12 residues. The J segment lost 9 bases and the V segment lost 4 bases, leaving 3 bases of the junction unmatched. Germline V gene lookup returns CDR1 KGHSH and CDR2 LQKENI. The whole variable domain, remainder taken from reference TRBV18 and TRBJ2-4, is NAGVMQNPRHLVRRRGQEARLRCSPMKGHSHVYWYRQLPEEGLKFMVYLQKENIIDESGMPKERFSAEFPKEGPSILRIQQVVRGDSAAYFCASSLQGSIQYFGAGTRLSVL.

The chain joins TRBV19 to TRBJ2-5; D unclear. Trimming removed 6 bases from V and 4 bases from J, with 9 bases in between. This CDR3 is built from 12 residues. In germline, CDR1 is LNHDA, CDR2 SQIVND (reference sequence). CDR3 coding DNA: TGTGCCAGTAGCTTATTTGGAGAGACCCAGTACTTC. Translating gives CASSLFGETQYF.

The table lists this clone with a count of one. The chain joins TRBV27 to TRBJ1-2, with 10 bases matching TRBD1. The V gene end was trimmed by 4 bases and the J gene end by 0 bases; junction bases not matched to a gene: 8. The CDR3 runs 17 residues. Germline V lookup: CDR1 MNHEY, CDR2 SMNVEV (reference sequence). CDR3: CASSSLTGGSTNYGYTF. CDR3 coding DNA: TGTGCCAGCAGTTCGCTGACAGGGGGCTCAACTAACTATGGCTACACCTTC.